The T cell receptor (beta chain) described here comes from a study of molecular identifiers for immune sequencing clone quantification. Overall study context: In replicates, RNA from around 20,000 or 100,000 naive CD8 cells was divided five ways and four parts were sequenced. General study findings and limits: Clones of above 20 RNA copies carried over 99% of effector molecules; in naive cells they carried under 1%.

The sorting of naive CD8 T cells used the CD8+CD4-CCR7+CD45RA+ phenotype. This clonotype was counted at least ten times. As yet, its antigen is unknown. The CDR3 loop spans 16 amino acids. Per the germline V gene, CDR1 is SQVTM and CDR2 is ANQGSEA. Losses at the gene ends were 1 base for V and 4 bases for J; bases not matched to a gene: 8. The bulk TCR libraries were made with methods described before and with listed TCR primers. TCRdb processed the PCR reads anew with MiXCR; each CDR3 protein has one entry. The sample lists some 580,000 distinct CDR3 sequences, about 25% occurring once. Sequenced: naive CD8+ T cells from blood, with Jurkat cell RNA spiked in. Subset of the sample: FACS-sorted CD8+CD4-CCR7+CD45RA+ naive T cells. The chain joins TRBV29-1 to TRBJ2-4, with 9 positions matching TRBD2. The clonotype originates from a human donor in good health. Some libraries in this study had Jurkat cell RNA spiked in. CDR3 in amino acids: CSVEGTLAGNKNIQYF. The CDR3 coding sequence is TGCAGCGTTGAAGGGACACTAGCGGGTAATAAAAACATTCAGTACTTC. Filled out from reference TRBV29-1 and TRBJ2-4, the complete variable domain reads SAVISQKPSRDICQRGTSLTIQCQVDSQVTMMFWYRQQPGQSLTLIATANQGSEATYESGFVIDKFPISRPNLTFSTLTVSNMSPEDSSIYLCSVEGTLAGNKNIQYFGAGTRLSVL.